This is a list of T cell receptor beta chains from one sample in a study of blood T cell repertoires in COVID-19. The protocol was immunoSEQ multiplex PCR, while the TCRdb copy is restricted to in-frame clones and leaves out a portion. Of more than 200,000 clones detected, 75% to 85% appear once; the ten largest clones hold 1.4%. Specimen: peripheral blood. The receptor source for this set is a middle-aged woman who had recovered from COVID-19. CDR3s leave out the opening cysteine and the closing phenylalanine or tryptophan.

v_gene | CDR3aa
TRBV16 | ASSQSWGQTYEQY
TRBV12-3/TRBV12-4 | ASTKTSGGVQF
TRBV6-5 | ASSTGGNYGYT
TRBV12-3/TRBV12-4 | ASSPAPGSEQY
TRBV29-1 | SVDRGYEQY
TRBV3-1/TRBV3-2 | ASSQGEAIY
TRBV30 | AWSVGRVVNTEAF
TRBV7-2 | ASSLGFRQKGDEQY
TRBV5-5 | ASSTIVTGELF
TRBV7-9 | ASSLRTGVGEQY